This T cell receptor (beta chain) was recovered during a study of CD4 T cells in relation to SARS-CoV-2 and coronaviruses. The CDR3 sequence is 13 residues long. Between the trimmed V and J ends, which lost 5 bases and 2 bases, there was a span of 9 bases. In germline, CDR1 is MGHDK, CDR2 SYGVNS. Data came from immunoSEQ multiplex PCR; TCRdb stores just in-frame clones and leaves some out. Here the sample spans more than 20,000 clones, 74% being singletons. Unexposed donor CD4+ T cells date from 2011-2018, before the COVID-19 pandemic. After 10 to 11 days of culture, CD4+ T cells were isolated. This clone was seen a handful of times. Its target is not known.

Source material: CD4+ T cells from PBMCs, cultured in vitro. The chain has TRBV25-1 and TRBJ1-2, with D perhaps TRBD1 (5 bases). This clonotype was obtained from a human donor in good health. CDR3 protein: CASSRDLNYGYTF. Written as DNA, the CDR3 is TGTGCCAGCAGTCGGGACCTAAACTATGGCTACACCTTC.